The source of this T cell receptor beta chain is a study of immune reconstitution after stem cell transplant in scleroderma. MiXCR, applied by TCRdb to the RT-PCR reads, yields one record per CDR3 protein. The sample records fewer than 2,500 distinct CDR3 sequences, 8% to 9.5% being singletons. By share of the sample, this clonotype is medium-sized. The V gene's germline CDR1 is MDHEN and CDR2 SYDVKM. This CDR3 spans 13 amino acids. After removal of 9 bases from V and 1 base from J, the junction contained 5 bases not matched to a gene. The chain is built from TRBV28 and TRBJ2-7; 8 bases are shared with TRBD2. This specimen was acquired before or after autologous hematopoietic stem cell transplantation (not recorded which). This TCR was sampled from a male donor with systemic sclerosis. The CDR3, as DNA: TGTGCCAGTAGGGGACTAGGATCCTACGAGCAGTACTTC. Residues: CASRGLGSYEQYF. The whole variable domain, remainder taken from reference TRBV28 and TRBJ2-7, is DVKVTQSSRYLVKRTGEKVFLECVQDMDHENMFWYRQDPGLGLRLIYFSYDVKMKEKGDIPEGYSVSREKKERFSLILESASTNQTSMYLCASRGLGSYEQYFGPGTRLTVT.